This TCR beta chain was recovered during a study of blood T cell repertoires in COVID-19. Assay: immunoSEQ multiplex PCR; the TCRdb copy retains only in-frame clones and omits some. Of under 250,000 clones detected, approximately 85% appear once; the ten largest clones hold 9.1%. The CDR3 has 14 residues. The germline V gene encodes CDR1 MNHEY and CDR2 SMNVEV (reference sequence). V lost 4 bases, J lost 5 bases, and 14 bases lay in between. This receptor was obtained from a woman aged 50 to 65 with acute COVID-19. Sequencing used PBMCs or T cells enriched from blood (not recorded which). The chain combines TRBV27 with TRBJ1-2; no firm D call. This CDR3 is CASSSLTVFYGYTF. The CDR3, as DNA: TGTGCCAGCAGTTCCCTTACGGTGTTTTATGGCTACACCTTC.